This T cell receptor beta chain was observed in a study of T cells in Graves' hyperthyroidism and ophthalmopathy. There were TCR beta CDR3 regions amplified from RNA transcripts. RT-PCR in the first round (using the HTBI primer set) targeted the TCR CDR3. From the multiplex PCR reads, TCRdb called clonotypes with MiXCR, one entry per CDR3 protein. This table has around 600,000 distinct CDR3 sequences, roughly 15% appearing once. This clonotype occurred many times. Germline V gene lookup returns CDR1 MNHEY and CDR2 SVGEGT. There are 17 residues in the CDR3. With V trimmed by 5 bases and J by 5 bases, 13 bases remained unmatched.

The TCR originated in a woman aged 50 to 60 with Graves' ophthalmopathy. V gene TRBV6-2 or TRBV6-3 combines with J gene TRBJ2-4; 9 bases align to TRBD1. The sequencing input was blood. CDR3 nucleotide sequence: TGTGCCAGCAGTCAGCATCCCCGGGACAGGGTGGAAAACATTCAGTACTTC. It specifies CASSQHPRDRVENIQYF.